A selection of T cell receptor beta chains follows, all from one sample in a study of identical twins. Each CDR3 protein is one row after TCRdb ran MiXCR on the 5' RACE reads. The repertoire holds 650,000 to 800,000 distinct CDR3 sequences, 8.5% to 9% seen once, with 0.75% to 1% in the top ten. This sample also belongs to another study, concerning yellow fever vaccine responses in identical twins.

Sequencing was carried out using PBMCs. These receptors were taken from a woman between 18 and 29 years old in good health. Both conserved end residues are part of each CDR3. The D gene is left open where the match is weak. Clone size is not always given. Where it is, it says once, few, many or a class for expanded clones.

TGTGCCAGCAGTATCTACCGGGACAGGGGCCACGAGCAGTACTTC CASSIYRDRGHEQYF many TRBJ2-7 TRBV12-3/TRBV12-4 TRBD1
TGTGCTAGTGGTTCTCAGGGGGCGAACCAAGAGACCCAGTACTTC CASGSQGANQETQYF few TRBJ2-5 TRBV12-5 TRBD1
TGTGCCAGCAGCGCGACAACTAGCGGCACAGATACGCAGTATTTT CASSATTSGTDTQYF many TRBJ2-3 TRBV6-4 TRBD2
TGCAGTGCTCAACAGGGCTACGAGCAGTACTTC CSAQQGYEQYF few TRBJ2-7 TRBV20-1 NA
TGTGCCAGCACCCGACGATCGGTAGCGGAGCAGTTCTTC CASTRRSVAEQFF few TRBJ2-1 TRBV7-2 NA
TGTGCCAGCAGCCCCTTCGCTTCCGCGAACACCGGGGAGCTGTTTTTT CASSPFASANTGELFF NA TRBJ2-2 TRBV12-3/TRBV12-4 NA
TGCGCCAGCAGCCAAGGGACAGGGCCCACCTACGAGCAGTACTTC CASSQGTGPTYEQYF NA TRBJ2-7 TRBV4-3 TRBD1
TGCGCCAGCAGCCGATCCGGGACAGGAGTGGTGGGTGGCTACACCTTC CASSRSGTGVVGGYTF NA TRBJ1-2 TRBV4-3 TRBD1
TGTGCCAGCAGCCCGTCCCCGGGTGGTGGTGAAGCTTTCTTT CASSPSPGGGEAFF NA TRBJ1-1 TRBV7-9 NA
TGTGCCAGCAGCCAAGTCAGGGGCGGCGAGCAGTACTTC CASSQVRGGEQYF few TRBJ2-7 TRBV14 NA
TGCGCCAGCAGTGCCGGACTAGCGGACATTCTCAGCACAGATACGCAGTATTTT CASSAGLADILSTDTQYF NA TRBJ2-3 TRBV23-1 TRBD2
TGTGCCAGCAGCCGGTCGGCAGCGGGGGGAGATACGCAGTATTTT CASSRSAAGGDTQYF few TRBJ2-3 TRBV4-2 TRBD2
TGTGCCAGTAGCAGACCGGGGTCGCGGACAGATACGCAGTATTTT CASSRPGSRTDTQYF few TRBJ2-3 TRBV25-1 NA
TGTGCCAGCAGCTCACTAGCAGAGAAGCAGTTCTTC CASSSLAEKQFF NA TRBJ2-1 TRBV7-9 NA
TGTGCCACCAGCAGAGATTATGGACAGGGAGAGGGGAATGAGCAGTTCTTC CATSRDYGQGEGNEQFF many TRBJ2-1 TRBV15 TRBD1
TGCAGTGCTAGAAAGACTAGCTGGAACACAGATACGCAGTATTTT CSARKTSWNTDTQYF NA TRBJ2-3 TRBV20-1 TRBD2
TGTGCCAGCAGCAAGGGACTAGCGGGTCTCACATCTGGGGCCAACGTCCTGACTTTC CASSKGLAGLTSGANVLTF many TRBJ2-6 TRBV11-2 TRBD2
TGTGCCACCAGTGCGGCTAGCGGACCCACAGATACGCAGTATTTT CATSAASGPTDTQYF NA TRBJ2-3 TRBV24-1 TRBD2
TGTGCCAGCTCACCAAATGTCGGGGCTTTCGGCTACGAGCAGTACTTC CASSPNVGAFGYEQYF NA TRBJ2-7 TRBV18 NA
TGTGCCAGCAGCAGCCCGACAGTCGACGAGCGGTACTTC CASSSPTVDERYF NA TRBJ2-7 TRBV7-9 NA
TGTGCCAGCAGCCGGCCATTTAGGGACAGGGGATCGAACACTGAAGCTTTCTTT CASSRPFRDRGSNTEAFF NA TRBJ1-1 TRBV28 TRBD1
TGTGCCAGCGAAGGACCGCGGGAGCTGTTTTTT CASEGPRELFF NA TRBJ2-2 TRBV7-9 NA
TGTGCCAGCTCACCGCGCAAGACTGGACCCGGTACGCAGTATTTT CASSPRKTGPGTQYF NA TRBJ2-3 TRBV18 NA
TGTGCCAGCAGTGACTCAGGTTCAGATACGCAGTATTTT CASSDSGSDTQYF many TRBJ2-3 TRBV6-4 NA
TGTGCCAGCAGCGTAGCATGGGACAGCTCCTACGAGCAGTACTTC CASSVAWDSSYEQYF few TRBJ2-7 TRBV9 TRBD1
TGTGCCAGCAGCGATCCGACGGGACTCAACTCCTACGAGCAGTACTTC CASSDPTGLNSYEQYF many TRBJ2-7 TRBV7-9 NA
TGTGCCAGCAGTTCCCCTGCTAGCGGGGAGGGTGAGCAGTTCTTC CASSSPASGEGEQFF NA TRBJ2-1 TRBV27 TRBD2
TGTGCCATCAGCCGACTAGCGGGGGCCGTCACAGATACGCAGTATTTT CAISRLAGAVTDTQYF few TRBJ2-3 TRBV10-3 TRBD2
TGTGCCAGCAGAACTAGCGGGGGAGGCGAGCAGTACTTC CASRTSGGGEQYF NA TRBJ2-7 TRBV12-3/TRBV12-4 TRBD2
TGCAGTGCTAGAGATTCCCTACTGACAGGGGGGTCCTACGAGCAGTACTTC CSARDSLLTGGSYEQYF few TRBJ2-7 TRBV20-1 TRBD1
TGTGCCAGCAGCCTCACCTCAGGGGAGCAGTACTTC CASSLTSGEQYF NA TRBJ2-7 TRBV4-2 NA
TGTGCCAGCAGCTTAGATAGTTGGGCCGGGACAGGGGATATCGAGCAGTACTTC CASSLDSWAGTGDIEQYF few TRBJ2-7 TRBV11-2 TRBD1
TGTGCCAGCAGTTGGGGGGGCCCTGTGGGGGCCAACGTCCTGACTTTC CASSWGGPVGANVLTF NA TRBJ2-6 TRBV12-3/TRBV12-4 NA
TGTGCCAGCAGTTATAGGGGACTAGCGGGGGGGCTAAATGAGCAGTTCTTC CASSYRGLAGGLNEQFF few TRBJ2-1 TRBV6-2/TRBV6-3 TRBD2
TGTGCCAGCAGAGCAGGGGGGACTGAAGCTTTCTTT CASRAGGTEAFF many TRBJ1-1 TRBV3-1 TRBD1
TGTGCCTGGACCGCGGGGGACTCCTACGAGCAGTACTTC CAWTAGDSYEQYF NA TRBJ2-7 TRBV30 TRBD2
TGCGCCAGCAGCTTGGTCCTAGCGGGGCCTCGCACAGATACGCAGTATTTT CASSLVLAGPRTDTQYF few TRBJ2-3 TRBV5-1 TRBD2
TGTGCCAGCAGCTTAGGCGGGAGACCTCACGAGCAGTACTTC CASSLGGRPHEQYF NA TRBJ2-7 TRBV11-2 TRBD2
TGTGCCAGCAGGCCCACAGGGGTTAGCTACGAGCAGTACTTC CASRPTGVSYEQYF NA TRBJ2-7 TRBV6-2/TRBV6-3 TRBD1
TGTGCCAGCAGTTTTTCGGGGGGGAATACCTACAATGAGCAGTTCTTC CASSFSGGNTYNEQFF NA TRBJ2-1 TRBV6-5 TRBD2
TGTGCCAGCAGCCACCCAAGCGTACGGACTCAAGAGACCCAGTACTTC CASSHPSVRTQETQYF few TRBJ2-5 TRBV3-1 NA
TGTGCCAGCAGTTCGGTTGCGGGAGGGACGCGGAATGAGCAGTTCTTC CASSSVAGGTRNEQFF many TRBJ2-1 TRBV28 TRBD2
TGTGCCAGCAGTTACCGGGGGGAGGGGACAGATACGCAGTATTTT CASSYRGEGTDTQYF few TRBJ2-3 TRBV6-5 TRBD2
TGCGCCAGCAGCCAAGATAGGACTAGGACCTCCCCGGGTGAGCAGTTCTTC CASSQDRTRTSPGEQFF NA TRBJ2-1 TRBV4-3 TRBD2
TGTGCCAGCAGCTCGGGACTAGCGGGGGGGCAAGATACGCAGTATTTT CASSSGLAGGQDTQYF few TRBJ2-3 TRBV7-2 TRBD2
TGTGCCAGCAGTCCGGGACAGGGGCTCACCGGGGAGCTGTTTTTT CASSPGQGLTGELFF many TRBJ2-2 TRBV12-3/TRBV12-4 TRBD1
TGTGCCAGCAAGCGCGGAGTATACGAGCAGTACTTC CASKRGVYEQYF NA TRBJ2-7 TRBV6-2/TRBV6-3 NA
TGTGCCAGCAGCCAAGTTCTCCAGACCCAGTACTTC CASSQVLQTQYF NA TRBJ2-5 TRBV14 NA
TGTGCCAGCCTGAGGGGCAATGAGCAGTTCTTC CASLRGNEQFF many TRBJ2-1 TRBV6-2/TRBV6-3 NA